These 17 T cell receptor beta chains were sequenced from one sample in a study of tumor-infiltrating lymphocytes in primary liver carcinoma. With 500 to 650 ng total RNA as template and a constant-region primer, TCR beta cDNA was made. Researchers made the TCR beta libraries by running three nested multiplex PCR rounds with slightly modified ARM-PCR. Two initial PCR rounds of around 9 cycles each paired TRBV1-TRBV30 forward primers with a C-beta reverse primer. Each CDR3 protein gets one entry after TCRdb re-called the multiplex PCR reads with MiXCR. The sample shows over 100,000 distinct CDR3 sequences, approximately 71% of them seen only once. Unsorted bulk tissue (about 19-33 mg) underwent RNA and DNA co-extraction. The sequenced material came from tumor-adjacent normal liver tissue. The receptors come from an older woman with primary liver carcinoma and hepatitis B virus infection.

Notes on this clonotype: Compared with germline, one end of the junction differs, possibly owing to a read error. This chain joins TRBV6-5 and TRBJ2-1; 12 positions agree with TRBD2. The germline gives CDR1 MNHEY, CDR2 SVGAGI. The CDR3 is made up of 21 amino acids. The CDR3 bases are TGTGCCAGCAGTTACTCGAGGGGTTTAAGGACTAGCGGGATTAGTCACAATGAGCAATTCTTC. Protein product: CASSYSRGLRTSGISHNEQFF.

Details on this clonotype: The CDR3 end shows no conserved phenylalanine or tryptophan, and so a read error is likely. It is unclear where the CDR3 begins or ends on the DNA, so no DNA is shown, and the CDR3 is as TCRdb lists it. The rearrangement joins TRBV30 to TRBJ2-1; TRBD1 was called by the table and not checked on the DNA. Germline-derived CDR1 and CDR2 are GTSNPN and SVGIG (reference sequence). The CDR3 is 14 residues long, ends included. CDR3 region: CAWSRSGAYNEQLL.

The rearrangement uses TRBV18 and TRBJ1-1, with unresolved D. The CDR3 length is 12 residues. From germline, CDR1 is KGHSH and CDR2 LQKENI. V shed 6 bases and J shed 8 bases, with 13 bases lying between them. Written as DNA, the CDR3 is TGTGCCAGCTCGGTTAATGGCAGGGAAGCTTTCTTT. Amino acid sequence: CASSVNGREAFF.

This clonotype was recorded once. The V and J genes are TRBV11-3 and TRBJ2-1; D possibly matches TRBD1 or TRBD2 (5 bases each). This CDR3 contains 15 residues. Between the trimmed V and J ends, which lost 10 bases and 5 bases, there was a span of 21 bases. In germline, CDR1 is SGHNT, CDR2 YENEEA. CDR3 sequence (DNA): TGTGCCACTACCATCGGGACCGGCAGTCACAATGAGCAGTTCTTC. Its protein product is CATTIGTGSHNEQFF. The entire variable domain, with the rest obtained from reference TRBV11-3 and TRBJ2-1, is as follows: EAGVVQSPRYKIIEKKQPVAFWCNPISGHNTLYWYLQNLGQGPELLIRYENEEAVDDSQLPKDRFSAERLKGVDSTLKIQPAELGDSAVYLCATTIGTGSHNEQFFGPGTRLTVL.

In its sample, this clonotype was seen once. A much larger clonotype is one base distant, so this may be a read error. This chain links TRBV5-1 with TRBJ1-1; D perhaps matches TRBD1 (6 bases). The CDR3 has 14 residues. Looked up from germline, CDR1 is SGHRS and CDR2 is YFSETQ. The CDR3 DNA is TGCGCCAGCAGCGCAGGACAGATGAACATTGAAGCTTTCTTT. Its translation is CASSAGQMNIEAFF.

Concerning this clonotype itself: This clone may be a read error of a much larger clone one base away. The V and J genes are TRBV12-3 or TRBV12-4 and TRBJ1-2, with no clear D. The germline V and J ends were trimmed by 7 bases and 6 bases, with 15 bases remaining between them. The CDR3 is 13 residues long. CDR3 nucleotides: TGTGCCAGCACTACTGACGGGAACCATGGCTACACCTTC. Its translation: CASTTDGNHGYTF.

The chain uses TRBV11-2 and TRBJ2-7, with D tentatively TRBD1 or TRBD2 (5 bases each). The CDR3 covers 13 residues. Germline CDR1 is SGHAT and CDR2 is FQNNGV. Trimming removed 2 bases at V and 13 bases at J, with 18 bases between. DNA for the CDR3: TGTGCCAGCAGCTTAAGGGGAGAGTACGGGCACTACTTC. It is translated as CASSLRGEYGHYF.

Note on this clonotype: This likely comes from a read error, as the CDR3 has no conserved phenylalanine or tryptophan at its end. For the CDR3, the DNA is TGTGTCAGCAGCCCGGTAGCGGAGGGGGCAGATACGCAGTATCTT. It is translated as CVSSPVAEGADTQYL. V and J are TRBV4-2 and TRBJ2-3, with D perhaps given as TRBD1 or TRBD2 (6 bases each). The CDR3 consists of 15 residues. Looked up from germline, CDR1 is LGHNA and CDR2 is YNFKEQ.

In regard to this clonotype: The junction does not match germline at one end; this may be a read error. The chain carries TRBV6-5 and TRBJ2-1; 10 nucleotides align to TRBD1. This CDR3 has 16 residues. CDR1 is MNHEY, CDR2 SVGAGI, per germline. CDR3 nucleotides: TGTGCCAGCCGAAGTACCGGGACAGGGGTCGTCTATGAGCAGTTCTTT. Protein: CASRSTGTGVVYEQFF.

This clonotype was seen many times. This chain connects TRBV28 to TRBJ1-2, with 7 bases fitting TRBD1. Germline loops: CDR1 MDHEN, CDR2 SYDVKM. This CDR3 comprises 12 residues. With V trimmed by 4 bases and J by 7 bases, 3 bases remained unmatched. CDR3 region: CASSSGGVGYTF. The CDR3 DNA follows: TGTGCCAGCAGTTCAGGGGGTGTTGGCTACACCTTC.

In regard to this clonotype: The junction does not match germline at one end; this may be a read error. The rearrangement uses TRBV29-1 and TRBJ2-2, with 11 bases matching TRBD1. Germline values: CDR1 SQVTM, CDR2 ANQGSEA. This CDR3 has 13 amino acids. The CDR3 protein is CSVGQGVNGELFF. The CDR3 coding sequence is TGCAGCGTGGGACAGGGGGTGAACGGGGAGCTGTTTTTC.

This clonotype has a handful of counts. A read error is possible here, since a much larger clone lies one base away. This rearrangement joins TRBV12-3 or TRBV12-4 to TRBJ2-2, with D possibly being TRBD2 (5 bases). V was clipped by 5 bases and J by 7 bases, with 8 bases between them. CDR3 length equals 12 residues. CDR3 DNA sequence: TGTGCCAGCAGTCTCAGCGGCGGGGAGCTGTTTTTT. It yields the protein CASSLSGGELFF.

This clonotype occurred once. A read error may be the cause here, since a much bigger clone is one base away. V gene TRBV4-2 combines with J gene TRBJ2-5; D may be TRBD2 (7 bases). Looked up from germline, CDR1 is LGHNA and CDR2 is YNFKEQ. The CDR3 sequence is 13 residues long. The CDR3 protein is CASSSEGGEAQHF. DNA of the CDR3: TGTGCCAGCAGCTCAGAAGGGGGGGAGGCCCAGCACTTC.

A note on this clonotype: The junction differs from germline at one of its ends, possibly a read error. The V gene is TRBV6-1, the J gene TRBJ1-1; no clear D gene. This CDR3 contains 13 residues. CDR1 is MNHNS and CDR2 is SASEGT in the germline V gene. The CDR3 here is CAGSEPRNSEAFF. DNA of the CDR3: TGTGCCGGCAGTGAACCCAGGAACTCTGAAGCTTTCTTT.

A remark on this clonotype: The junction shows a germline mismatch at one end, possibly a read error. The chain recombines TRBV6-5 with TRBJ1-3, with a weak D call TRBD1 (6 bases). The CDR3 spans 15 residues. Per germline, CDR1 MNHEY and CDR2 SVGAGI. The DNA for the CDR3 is TGTGCCGGCAGTTACTCGATGGGGGCGCGATCCGCCATATATTTT. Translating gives CAGSYSMGARSAIYF.

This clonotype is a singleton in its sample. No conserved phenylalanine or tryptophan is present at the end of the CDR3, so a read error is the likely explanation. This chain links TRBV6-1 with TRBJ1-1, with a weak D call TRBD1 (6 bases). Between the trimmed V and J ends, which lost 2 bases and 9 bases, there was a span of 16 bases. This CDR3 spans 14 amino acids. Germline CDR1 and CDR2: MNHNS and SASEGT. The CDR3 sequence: CASSERGIEVQAFL. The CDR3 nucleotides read TGTGCCAGCAGTGAAAGGGGGATAGAGGTGCAAGCTTTCTTA.

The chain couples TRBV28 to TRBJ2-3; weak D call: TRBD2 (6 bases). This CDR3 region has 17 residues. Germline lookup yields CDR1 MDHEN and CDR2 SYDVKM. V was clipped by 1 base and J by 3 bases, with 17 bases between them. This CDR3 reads CASSLFPLGGRTDTQYF. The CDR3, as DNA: TGTGCCAGCAGTTTATTTCCCCTTGGGGGGAGGACAGATACGCAGTATTTT.